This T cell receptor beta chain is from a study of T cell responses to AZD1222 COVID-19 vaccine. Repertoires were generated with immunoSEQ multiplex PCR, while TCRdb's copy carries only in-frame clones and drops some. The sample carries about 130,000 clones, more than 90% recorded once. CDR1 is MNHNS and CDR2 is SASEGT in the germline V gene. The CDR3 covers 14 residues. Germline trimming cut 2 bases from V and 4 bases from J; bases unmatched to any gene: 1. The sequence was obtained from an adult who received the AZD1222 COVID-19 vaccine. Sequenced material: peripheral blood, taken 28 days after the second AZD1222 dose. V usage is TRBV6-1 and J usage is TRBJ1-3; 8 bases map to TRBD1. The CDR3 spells CASSERDRGNTIYF. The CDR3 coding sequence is TGTGCCAGCAGTGAACGGGACAGGGGAAACACCATATATTTT.